A selection of T cell receptor beta chains follows, all from one sample in a study of immune cell composition in non-small cell lung cancer. The assay was immunoSEQ multiplex PCR, and TCRdb's table has in-frame clones only and misses some. The top ten hold approximately 9.9% of the sample, which has approximately 3,000 clones, 81% seen once. The sample also formed part of further work on CD4 T cells in lung cancer.

Sequencing was performed on lung tumor tissue. The origin of the receptors is a human donor with non-small cell lung cancer. Both conserved end residues are part of each CDR3. Fields, in order: J gene, clone size, V gene, D gene, CDR3 protein, CDR3 DNA. D genes are given only for firm matches. Clone size appears in some rows only: once, few, many, or a class for an expanded clone.

TRBJ1-1 | few | TRBV2 | TRBD1 | CASSGDRGLNTEAFF | TGTGCCAGCAGTGGGGACAGGGGGTTGAACACTGAAGCTTTCTTT
TRBJ1-3 | - | TRBV11-2 | TRBD1 | CASSQTGGSGNTIYF | TGTGCCAGCAGCCAGACAGGGGGCTCTGGAAACACCATATATTTT
TRBJ2-2 | few | TRBV27 | TRBD2 | CASSYLTSGTGELFF | TGTGCCAGCAGTTACCTGACTAGCGGGACCGGGGAGCTGTTTTTT
TRBJ2-2 | - | TRBV30 | TRBD2 | CAWSGTSWGGELFF | TGTGCCTGGAGTGGGACTAGCTGGGGCGGGGAGCTGTTTTTT
TRBJ1-2 | - | TRBV7-2 | TRBD1 | CASSLAGGSHGYTF | TGTGCCAGCAGCTTAGCAGGGGGCTCTCATGGCTACACCTTC
TRBJ2-7 | - | TRBV6-1 | TRBD1 | CASGRGTGIYEQYF | TGTGCCAGCGGTAGAGGGACAGGGATCTACGAGCAGTACTTC
TRBJ2-3 | once | TRBV4-1 | - | CASSPSVGGLTDTQYF | TGCGCCAGCAGTCCGTCTGTCGGGGGACTCACAGATACGCAGTATTTT
TRBJ2-5 | - | TRBV5-1 | - | CASSPGLIEETQYF | TGCGCCAGCAGCCCGGGGTTGATAGAAGAGACCCAGTACTTC
TRBJ2-1 | - | TRBV10-3 | TRBD1 | CAISDRGRVSGGYNEQFF | TGTGCCATCAGTGACAGGGGGCGGGTTTCGGGTGGCTACAATGAGCAGTTCTTC
TRBJ2-1 | - | TRBV11-3 | TRBD2 | CASSPGLAIRDEQFF | TGTGCCAGCAGCCCGGGACTAGCGATTCGGGATGAGCAGTTCTTC
TRBJ1-1 | - | TRBV5-1 | TRBD1 | CASSLAGGGTEAFF | TGCGCCAGCAGCTTGGCAGGGGGCGGAACTGAAGCTTTCTTT
TRBJ2-1 | - | TRBV18 | - | CASCSEGAGEQFF | TGTGCCAGCTGCTCTGAGGGAGCCGGGGAGCAGTTCTTC
TRBJ2-1 | - | TRBV19 | - | CASSMRSGYNEQFF | TGTGCCAGTAGTATGCGATCTGGTTACAATGAGCAGTTCTTC
TRBJ2-7 | - | TRBV10-2 | - | CASSDKGSGFYEQYF | TGCGCCAGCAGTGATAAGGGTTCGGGGTTTTACGAGCAGTACTTC
TRBJ2-7 | - | TRBV6-1 | - | CASGGGVYEQYF | TGTGCCAGCGGCGGAGGGGTTTACGAGCAGTACTTC
TRBJ2-1 | - | TRBV5-4 | TRBD2 | CASSFVAGAYNEQFF | TGTGCCAGCAGCTTTGTAGCGGGAGCCTACAATGAGCAGTTCTTC
TRBJ2-7 | - | TRBV7-3 | - | CASSLTPGPEQYF | TGTGCCAGCAGCTTAACCCCAGGCCCCGAGCAGTACTTC
TRBJ2-3 | - | TRBV5-4 | - | CASSAGGTDTQYF | TGTGCCAGCAGCGCAGGGGGCACAGATACGCAGTATTTT
TRBJ2-7 | once | TRBV5-6 | - | CASSSGHNYEQYF | TGTGCCAGCAGCTCCGGACATAACTACGAGCAGTACTTC
TRBJ2-1 | - | TRBV30 | - | CAWSEVALTGRNEQFF | TGTGCCTGGAGTGAGGTAGCGCTTACGGGAAGGAATGAGCAGTTCTTC
TRBJ1-4 | - | TRBV11-2 | TRBD1 | CASSSSTGGFEKLFF | TGTGCCAGCAGCTCGTCGACAGGGGGCTTTGAAAAACTGTTTTTT
TRBJ2-7 | - | TRBV4-3 | TRBD2 | CASSQDPAGNSYEQYF | TGCGCCAGCAGCCAAGACCCAGCGGGAAACTCCTACGAGCAGTACTTC
TRBJ1-5 | - | TRBV7-2 | - | CASSLYENQPQHF | TGTGCCAGCAGCTTATATGAGAATCAGCCCCAGCATTTT
TRBJ2-7 | - | TRBV30 | - | CAWSIGHLPYEQYF | TGTGCCTGGAGTATCGGACACTTACCCTACGAGCAGTACTTC
TRBJ2-1 | few | TRBV7-9 | - | CASSLGGTYYNEQFF | TGTGCCAGCAGCCTCGGCGGGACCTACTACAATGAGCAGTTCTTC
TRBJ2-3 | - | TRBV30 | - | CAWSGSSDTQYF | TGTGCCTGGAGCGGGAGCTCCGATACGCAGTATTTT
TRBJ2-3 | - | TRBV7-3 | TRBD2 | CASSSTGLAAATDTQYF | TGTGCCAGCAGCTCGACGGGACTAGCGGCCGCCACAGATACGCAGTATTTT
TRBJ1-4 | once | TRBV15 | TRBD1 | CATSRARDRGLDNEKLFF | TGTGCCACCAGCAGAGCACGGGACAGGGGGCTCGATAATGAAAAACTGTTTTTT
TRBJ2-1 | - | TRBV7-2 | TRBD2 | CASSWTSGYNEQFF | TGTGCCAGCAGCTGGACTAGCGGTTACAATGAGCAGTTCTTC
TRBJ2-1 | - | TRBV5-6 | - | CASSLLAFGEQFF | TGTGCCAGCAGCTTACTAGCTTTCGGTGAGCAGTTCTTC
TRBJ1-6 | - | TRBV5-1 | - | CASSSEFDSSYNSPLHF | TGCGCCAGCAGCTCCGAATTCGACAGCTCCTATAATTCACCCCTCCACTTT
TRBJ2-7 | - | TRBV7-8 | - | CASSSARYEQYF | TGTGCCAGCAGCTCTGCGCGGTACGAGCAGTACTTC
TRBJ1-5 | - | TRBV5-1 | TRBD1 | CASSPGQGKGQPQHF | TGCGCCAGCAGCCCGGGACAGGGTAAGGGACAGCCCCAGCATTTT
TRBJ1-6 | - | TRBV2 | - | CASIPELAASSYNSPLHF | TGTGCCAGCATCCCCGAATTGGCCGCAAGCTCCTATAATTCACCCCTCCACTTT
TRBJ2-7 | - | TRBV4-3 | TRBD2 | CASSLAGSSEQYF | TGCGCCAGCAGTCTAGCGGGATCCTCCGAGCAGTACTTC
TRBJ2-5 | - | TRBV7-8 | - | CASSLLFGGIPETQYF | TGTGCCAGCAGCTTATTATTCGGCGGGATCCCTGAGACCCAGTACTTC
TRBJ2-5 | - | TRBV5-4 | - | CASRQNQVGGIEGRETQYF | TGTGCCAGCAGACAAAACCAGGTAGGAGGAATAGAGGGAAGAGAGACCCAGTACTTC
TRBJ2-7 | - | TRBV27 | TRBD1 | CASSWRTGDEQYF | TGTGCCAGCAGTTGGCGAACAGGGGACGAGCAGTACTTC
TRBJ1-2 | - | TRBV5-4 | - | CASSLGQNYGYTF | TGTGCCAGCAGCTTGGGTCAGAATTATGGCTACACCTTC
TRBJ1-2 | once | TRBV7-9 | TRBD1 | CASSRGTAVQAF | TGTGCCAGCAGTCGCGGGACAGCCGTCCAGGCCTTC